Listed below are T cell receptor beta chains from one sample, sequenced in a study of T-cell memory formation after mild COVID-19. TCRdb re-called the 5' RACE reads through MiXCR, storing one row per CDR3 protein. The data show around 510,000 distinct CDR3 sequences, about 20% seen once. Sequencing input: PBMCs or a T cell subset sorted from them (not recorded which). The receptors derive from an adult woman who had mild COVID-19 (a few samples of this study predate the infection). Cell type and time point are not known. Each CDR3 is given with its conserved first and last residue. The order of the fields is D gene, J gene, V gene, clone size, CDR3 protein, CDR3 DNA. D genes are given only for firm matches. Some rows mark clone size as missing; the rest say once, few, many or name a class of expanded clone.

NA TRBJ2-5 TRBV7-2 NA CASSRRVNRETQYF TGTGCCAGCAGCCGTCGGGTGAACCGGGAGACCCAGTACTTC
TRBD1 TRBJ2-7 TRBV6-1 few CASSEGTGSYEQYF TGTGCCAGCAGTGAAGGGACAGGGTCCTACGAGCAGTACTTC
TRBD2 TRBJ2-5 TRBV5-1 NA CASSSSGTSGTQYF TGCGCCAGCAGCTCATCCGGGACTAGCGGGACCCAGTACTTC
TRBD1 TRBJ1-6 TRBV6-6 few CASRVTGDGSPLHF TGTGCCAGCAGGGTAACAGGGGATGGTTCACCCCTCCACTTT
NA TRBJ1-5 TRBV7-8 NA CASSLEGRYYSNQPQHF TGTGCCAGCAGCTTAGAAGGCAGATACTATAGCAATCAGCCCCAGCATTTT
NA TRBJ1-1 TRBV5-1 few CASSGKNTEAFF TGCGCCAGCAGTGGGAAGAACACTGAAGCTTTCTTT
TRBD2 TRBJ2-1 TRBV5-6 few CASSPSGIESYNEQFF TGTGCCAGCAGCCCTAGCGGGATCGAATCCTACAATGAGCAGTTCTTC
TRBD1 TRBJ2-2 TRBV5-1 NA CASTLGTGADTGELFF TGCGCCAGCACCTTGGGGACAGGGGCGGACACCGGGGAGCTGTTTTTT
TRBD1 TRBJ2-7 TRBV27 NA CASSLTQGWEQYF TGTGCCAGCAGTTTAACACAGGGGTGGGAGCAGTACTTC
TRBD2 TRBJ2-1 TRBV2 NA CASRGRGKTGGTYNEQFF TGTGCCAGCAGGGGGAGGGGAAAGACGGGAGGAACCTACAATGAGCAGTTCTTC
TRBD1 TRBJ1-4 TRBV20-1 NA CSATGTGYEKLFF TGCAGTGCTACCGGGACAGGGTACGAAAAACTGTTTTTT
NA TRBJ1-1 TRBV29-1 NA CSAILWNTEAFF TGCAGCGCCATACTGTGGAACACTGAAGCTTTCTTT
TRBD1 TRBJ1-2 TRBV2 NA CASMETGGAGYGYTF TGTGCCAGCATGGAAACAGGGGGCGCAGGATATGGCTACACCTTC
NA TRBJ1-2 TRBV20-1 few CSARRYRNYGYTF TGCAGTGCTAGACGGTACAGAAACTATGGCTACACCTTC
NA TRBJ2-3 TRBV2 few CASGKWTDTQYF TGTGCCAGCGGCAAGTGGACAGATACGCAGTATTTT
TRBD2 TRBJ2-7 TRBV7-9 once CASSLVASGKYEQYF TGTGCCAGCAGCTTAGTGGCTAGCGGCAAGTACGAGCAGTACTTC
NA TRBJ2-7 TRBV6-5 few CASSYGRSAGEQYF TGTGCCAGCAGTTACGGGCGATCGGCGGGGGAGCAGTACTTC
TRBD1 TRBJ1-5 TRBV25-1 few CASSEQGGNQPQHF TGTGCCAGCAGTGAACAGGGGGGCAATCAGCCCCAGCATTTT
NA TRBJ2-2 TRBV9 NA CASSVRSHGAGELFF TGTGCCAGCAGCGTCCGAAGTCACGGGGCCGGGGAGCTGTTTTTT
NA TRBJ2-1 TRBV5-1 NA CASSLAGIGLPYNEQFF TGCGCCAGCAGCTTGGCCGGGATCGGACTGCCCTACAATGAGCAGTTCTTC
NA TRBJ2-7 TRBV15 many CATSRDFQGPRDEQYF TGTGCCACCAGCAGAGATTTTCAGGGGCCCCGGGACGAGCAGTACTTC
NA TRBJ2-1 TRBV7-9 few CASSSLGRDNNEQFF TGTGCCAGCAGCTCCCTTGGCAGGGACAACAATGAGCAGTTCTTC
NA TRBJ1-2 TRBV12-3/TRBV12-4 NA CASSGPWAPDGYTF TGTGCCAGCAGTGGCCCGTGGGCGCCGGATGGCTACACCTTC